This TCR beta chain was identified in a study of cytomegalovirus exposure and HLA in healthy donors. General observations from the study: Later analysis revealed greater clonal expansion in HLA-associated TCR beta chains than in equally common others. Differences between HLA loci emerged in a later analysis of TCR association rates, with DRB1 most and HLA-C fewest. A previous analysis found most TCR beta V segments productive roughly 90% or roughly 30% of the time. Trimming of TCR beta V- and J-genes showed a link, identified in a later analysis, to a missense DCLRE1C variant.

As to this clone: Its cognate antigen is unknown.

Both 60 Vbeta primers and 13 Jbeta primers went into the PCR. Generated by immunoSEQ multiplex PCR, the TCRdb table keeps only in-frame clones and is missing some. The data hold about 110,000 clones, with 65% to 80% observed a single time. Specimen: PBMCs. This clonotype originated in a male donor in good health and CMV-seropositive.

The CDR3 protein is CASSFGNLNTEAFF. In nucleotides, the CDR3 is TGCGCCAGCAGCTTTGGCAATCTGAACACTGAAGCTTTCTTT. The chain joins TRBV5-1 to TRBJ1-1, with unresolved D. Between the trimmed V and J ends, which lost 2 bases and 0 bases, there was a span of 8 bases. The length of the CDR3 is 14 residues. In germline, CDR1 is SGHRS, CDR2 YFSETQ.